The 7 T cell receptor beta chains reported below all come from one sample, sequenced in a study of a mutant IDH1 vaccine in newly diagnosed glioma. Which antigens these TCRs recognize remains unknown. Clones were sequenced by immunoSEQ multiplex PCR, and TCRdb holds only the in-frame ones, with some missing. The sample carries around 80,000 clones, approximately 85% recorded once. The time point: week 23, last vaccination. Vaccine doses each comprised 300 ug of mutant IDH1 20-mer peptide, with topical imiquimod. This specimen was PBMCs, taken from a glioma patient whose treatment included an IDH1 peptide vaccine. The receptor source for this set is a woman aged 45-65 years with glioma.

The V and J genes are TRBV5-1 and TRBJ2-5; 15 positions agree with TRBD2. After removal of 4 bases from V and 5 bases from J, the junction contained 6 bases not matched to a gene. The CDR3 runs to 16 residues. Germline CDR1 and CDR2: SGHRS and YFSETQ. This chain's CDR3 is CASSPGLAGGGETQYF. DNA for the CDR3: TGCGCCAGCAGCCCAGGACTAGCGGGAGGGGGCGAGACCCAGTACTTC.

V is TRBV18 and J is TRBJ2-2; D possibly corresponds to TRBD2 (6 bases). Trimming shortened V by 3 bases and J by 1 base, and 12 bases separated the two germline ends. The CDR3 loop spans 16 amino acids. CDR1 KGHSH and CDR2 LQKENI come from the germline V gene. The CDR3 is CASSPGAGRNTGELFF. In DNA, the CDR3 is TGTGCCAGCTCACCCGGGGCGGGAAGGAACACCGGGGAGCTGTTTTTT. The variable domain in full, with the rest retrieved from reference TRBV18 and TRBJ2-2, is NAGVMQNPRHLVRRRGQEARLRCSPMKGHSHVYWYRQLPEEGLKFMVYLQKENIIDESGMPKERFSAEFPKEGPSILRIQQVVRGDSAAYFCASSPGAGRNTGELFFGEGSRLTVL.

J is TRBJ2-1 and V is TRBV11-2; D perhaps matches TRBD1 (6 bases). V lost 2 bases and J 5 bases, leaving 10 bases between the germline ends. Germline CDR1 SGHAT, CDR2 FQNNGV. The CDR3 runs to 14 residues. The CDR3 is CASSLTGFNNEQFF. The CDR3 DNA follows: TGTGCCAGCAGCTTAACAGGGTTCAACAATGAGCAGTTCTTC.

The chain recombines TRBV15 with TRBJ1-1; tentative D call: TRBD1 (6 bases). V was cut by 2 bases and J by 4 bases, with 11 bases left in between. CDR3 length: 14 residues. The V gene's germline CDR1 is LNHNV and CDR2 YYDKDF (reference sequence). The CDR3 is CATSRLRGGTEAFF. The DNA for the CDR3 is TGTGCCACCAGCAGATTAAGGGGGGGCACTGAAGCTTTCTTT.

The CDR3 region is CASSLDSGGGNEQFF. In nucleotides, the CDR3 is TGTGCCAGCAGCTTGGACAGCGGGGGGGGGAATGAGCAGTTCTTC. The V gene is TRBV5-4, the J gene TRBJ2-1, with 10 bases aligning to TRBD2. The CDR3 contains 15 residues. The J segment lost 7 bases and the V segment lost 0 bases, leaving 4 bases of the junction unmatched. Per germline, CDR1 SGHNT and CDR2 YYREEE (reference sequence). Drawing the rest from reference TRBV5-4 and TRBJ2-1, the complete variable domain is ETGVTQSPTHLIKTRGQQVTLRCSSQSGHNTVSWYQQALGQGPQFIFQYYREEENGRGNFPPRFSGLQFPNYSSELNVNALELDDSALYLCASSLDSGGGNEQFFGPGTRLTVL.

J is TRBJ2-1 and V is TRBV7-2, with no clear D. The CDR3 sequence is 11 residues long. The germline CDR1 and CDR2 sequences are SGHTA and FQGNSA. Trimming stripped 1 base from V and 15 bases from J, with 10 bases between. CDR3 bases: TGTGCCAGCAGCTTAGTGGTCGTTGGGTTCTTC. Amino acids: CASSLVVVGFF.

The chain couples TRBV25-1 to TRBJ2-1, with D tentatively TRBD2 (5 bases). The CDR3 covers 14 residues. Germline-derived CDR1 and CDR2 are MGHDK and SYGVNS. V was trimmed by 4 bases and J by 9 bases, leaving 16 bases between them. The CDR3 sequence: CASSAQEAPSEQFF. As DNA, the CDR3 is TGTGCCAGCAGTGCCCAGGAGGCACCGAGTGAGCAGTTCTTC.